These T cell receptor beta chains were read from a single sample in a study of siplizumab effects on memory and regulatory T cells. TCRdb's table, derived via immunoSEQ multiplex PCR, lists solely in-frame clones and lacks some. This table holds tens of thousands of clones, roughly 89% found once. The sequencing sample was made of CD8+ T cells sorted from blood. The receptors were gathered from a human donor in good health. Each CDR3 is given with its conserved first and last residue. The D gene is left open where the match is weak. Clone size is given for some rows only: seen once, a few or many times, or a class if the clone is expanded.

TGTGCTAGTGGTTTGGTACGGGTAACAGGGTGGGATGGCTACACCTTC CASGLVRVTGWDGYTF TRBJ1-2 - - TRBV12-5
TGTGCCAGCATCCAAAAGAGACCGACCGGGACAGGGGGATCCCAAGAGACCCAGTACTTC CASIQKRPTGTGGSQETQYF TRBJ2-5 - TRBD1 TRBV27
TGTGCCAGCAGCAATGCCGGGACAGGGGGCAACTATGGCTACACCTTC CASSNAGTGGNYGYTF TRBJ1-2 - TRBD1 TRBV7-9
TGTGCCAGCGACCCCCCGGACAGTACTTCCTATGGCTACACCTTC CASDPPDSTSYGYTF TRBJ1-2 once - TRBV7-9
TGTGCCAGCAGCCCTGGGGGACTAGCGGGAGCGGGGGACGAGCAGTACTTC CASSPGGLAGAGDEQYF TRBJ2-7 - TRBD2 TRBV7-9
TGTGCCAGCAGTGAAGGATGGGCAGGGGGCAAGCGAACTGAAGCTTTCTTT CASSEGWAGGKRTEAFF TRBJ1-1 - TRBD1 TRBV2
TGTGCCAGCACGGGGGGAACCTCCTACGAGCAGTACTTC CASTGGTSYEQYF TRBJ2-7 once TRBD2 TRBV6-5
TGTGCCAGCAGTGAATATAGCCAAGAGACCCAGTACTTC CASSEYSQETQYF TRBJ2-5 - - TRBV2
TGTGCCAGCCAGGACGGGAGGGCCTACGAGCAGTACTTC CASQDGRAYEQYF TRBJ2-7 - TRBD2 TRBV2
TGTGCCACACACTTGGGGGGTTTAGCCGGGGAGCTGTTTTTT CATHLGGLAGELFF TRBJ2-2 - - TRBV2
TGTGCCAGTACCCCCCTTGGAGGGGCGTTGACCGGGGAGCTGTTTTTT CASTPLGGALTGELFF TRBJ2-2 - - TRBV19
TGTGCCAGCAGCCATACAGGGCAGGGTTACTATGGCTACACCTTC CASSHTGQGYYGYTF TRBJ1-2 few - TRBV14
TGTGCCAGCAGCCATGACCCCGCGGGCACAGATACGCAGTATTTT CASSHDPAGTDTQYF TRBJ2-3 - - TRBV4-2
TGTGCCAGCGGGGACATCCACGACTACGAGCAGTACTTC CASGDIHDYEQYF TRBJ2-7 once - TRBV2
TGTGCCAGCAGCGCGACAGGGGTCTATGGCTACACCTTC CASSATGVYGYTF TRBJ1-2 few TRBD1 TRBV7-6
TGCGCCAGCAGCCGGGACAGGGATGCCACCGGGGAGCTGTTTTTT CASSRDRDATGELFF TRBJ2-2 - TRBD1 TRBV10-2
TGTGCCAGTAGTATCTGGGACTCATACAATGAGCAGTTCTTC CASSIWDSYNEQFF TRBJ2-1 - - TRBV19
TGTGCCAGCGGCTCAGGGTCGGGTCGGTACGAGCAGTACTTC CASGSGSGRYEQYF TRBJ2-7 - - TRBV27
TGTGCCAGCAGTATAAAGACTGGTAGCTCCTACAATGAGCAGTTCTTC CASSIKTGSSYNEQFF TRBJ2-1 - - TRBV27
TGCGCCAGCAGCCCCGGACAGGGGCTCCTTCCCTACAATGAGCAGTTCTTC CASSPGQGLLPYNEQFF TRBJ2-1 - TRBD1 TRBV5-1
TGTGCCAGCAGCTTTCTTGTCCCAAACGAGCAGTACTTC CASSFLVPNEQYF TRBJ2-7 - - TRBV7-2
TGTGCCAGCAGCTTAGAGGGGGGACTAGCGGCCTCCTACGAGCAGTACTTC CASSLEGGLAASYEQYF TRBJ2-7 - TRBD2 TRBV7-8
TGTGCCTTTGTTAATGCGGGGGGCTCCTACGAGCAGTACTTC CAFVNAGGSYEQYF TRBJ2-7 - TRBD2 TRBV30
TGTGCCAGCAGCACCAGGACAGGTGAAGCTTTCTTT CASSTRTGEAFF TRBJ1-1 - TRBD1 TRBV7-9
TGTGCCAGCAGCTTAGCTACAGGAGGCACTGAAGCTTTCTTT CASSLATGGTEAFF TRBJ1-1 - - TRBV7-6
TGCGCCAGCAGCCACCTCGGACAGGGGAGGGACGGGGAGCTGTTTTTT CASSHLGQGRDGELFF TRBJ2-2 - TRBD1 TRBV4-1
TGTGCCAGCAGCTTGGGGGGACAGCCCTACGAGCAGTACTTC CASSLGGQPYEQYF TRBJ2-7 - - TRBV4-2
TGCGCCAGCAGCCAAGACCCAGGGTTTGCCTACGAGCAGTACTTC CASSQDPGFAYEQYF TRBJ2-7 - - TRBV4-1
TGTGCCAGCAGTGAATCAGGGATTCACTATGGCTACACCTTC CASSESGIHYGYTF TRBJ1-2 - - TRBV6-1
TGTGCCAGCAGCGCTGGCACCTACGAGCAGTACTTC CASSAGTYEQYF TRBJ2-7 - - TRBV5-6
TGTGCCAGCAGCTTAGGTTATCTGGACAGGGACGAAGAGACCCAGTACTTC CASSLGYLDRDEETQYF TRBJ2-5 - TRBD1 TRBV11-2
TGTGCCAGCAGCTTATTAGCGGGAGCGGTAGATACGCAGTATTTT CASSLLAGAVDTQYF TRBJ2-3 - TRBD2 TRBV7-2
TGTGCCAGCCTGACCGGGACAGGGGGTTTCTATGGCTACACCTTC CASLTGTGGFYGYTF TRBJ1-2 - TRBD1 TRBV19
TGTGCCAGCTCACCAGTAGGGGGAACCTACGAGCAGTACTTC CASSPVGGTYEQYF TRBJ2-7 - - TRBV18
TGTGCCAGCAGTTACTCGACCACAGATACGCAGTATTTT CASSYSTTDTQYF TRBJ2-3 - - TRBV6-5